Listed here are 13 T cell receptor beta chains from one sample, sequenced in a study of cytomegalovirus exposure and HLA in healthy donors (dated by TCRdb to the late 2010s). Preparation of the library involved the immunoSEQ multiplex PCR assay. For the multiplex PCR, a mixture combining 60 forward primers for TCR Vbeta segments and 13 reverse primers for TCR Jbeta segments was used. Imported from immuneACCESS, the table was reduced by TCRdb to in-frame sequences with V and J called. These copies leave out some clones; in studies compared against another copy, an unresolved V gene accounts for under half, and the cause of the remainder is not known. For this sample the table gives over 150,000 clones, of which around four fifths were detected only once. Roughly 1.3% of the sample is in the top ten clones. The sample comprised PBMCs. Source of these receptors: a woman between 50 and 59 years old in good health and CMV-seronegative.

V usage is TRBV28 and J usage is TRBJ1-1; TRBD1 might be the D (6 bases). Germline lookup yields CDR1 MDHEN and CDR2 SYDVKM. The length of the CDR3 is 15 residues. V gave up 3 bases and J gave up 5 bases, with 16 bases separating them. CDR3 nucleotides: TGTGCCAGCAGTTTTGCGGGGAGGGGGGAGACTGAAGCTTTCTTT. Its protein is CASSFAGRGETEAFF.

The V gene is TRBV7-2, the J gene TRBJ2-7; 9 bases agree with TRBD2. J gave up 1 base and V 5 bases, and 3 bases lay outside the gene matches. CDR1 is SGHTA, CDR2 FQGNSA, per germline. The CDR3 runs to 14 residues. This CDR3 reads CASSPTSGSYEQYF. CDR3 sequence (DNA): TGTGCCAGCAGCCCGACTAGCGGTTCCTACGAGCAGTACTTC.

The CDR3 is CASSWASGAYEQYF. CDR3 coding DNA: TGTGCCAGCAGTTGGGCTAGCGGCGCCTACGAGCAGTACTTC. V and J are TRBV6-5 and TRBJ2-7; TRBD2 matches 7 bases. The CDR3 covers 14 residues. The germline gives CDR1 MNHEY, CDR2 SVGAGI. The V gene end was trimmed by 4 bases and the J gene end by 2 bases; junction bases not matched to a gene: 5.

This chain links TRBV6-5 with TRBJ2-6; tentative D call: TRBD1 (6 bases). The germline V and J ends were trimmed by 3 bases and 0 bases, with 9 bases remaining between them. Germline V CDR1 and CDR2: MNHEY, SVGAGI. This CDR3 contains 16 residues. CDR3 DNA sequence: TGTGCCAGCAGTTATGACAGGAGCTCTGGGGCCAACGTCCTGACTTTC. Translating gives CASSYDRSSGANVLTF.

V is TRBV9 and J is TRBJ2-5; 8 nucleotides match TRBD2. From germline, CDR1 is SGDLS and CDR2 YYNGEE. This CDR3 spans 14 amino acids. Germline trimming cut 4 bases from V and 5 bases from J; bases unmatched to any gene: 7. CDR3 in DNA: TGTGCCAGCAGCACCTCCTCTAGCGGGGAGACCCAGTACTTC. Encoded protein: CASSTSSSGETQYF.

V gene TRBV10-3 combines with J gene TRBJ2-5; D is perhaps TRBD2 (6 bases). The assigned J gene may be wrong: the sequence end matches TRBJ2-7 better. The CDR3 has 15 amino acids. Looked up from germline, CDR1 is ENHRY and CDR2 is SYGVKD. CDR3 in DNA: TGTGCCATCAGGGAGGGTAGCGGAAACATCTACGAGCAGTACTTC. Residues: CAIREGSGNIYEQYF.

The CDR3 DNA reads as TGTGCCAGCAGTTTAGTGGGGACAGGGGGGGAGACCCAGTACTTC. This gives the protein CASSLVGTGGETQYF. The chain has TRBV27 and TRBJ2-5; 11 bases are shared with TRBD1. This CDR3 spans 15 amino acids. The V gene's germline CDR1 is MNHEY and CDR2 SMNVEV (reference sequence). Trimming removed 2 bases from V and 5 bases from J; junction bases left unmatched: 4.

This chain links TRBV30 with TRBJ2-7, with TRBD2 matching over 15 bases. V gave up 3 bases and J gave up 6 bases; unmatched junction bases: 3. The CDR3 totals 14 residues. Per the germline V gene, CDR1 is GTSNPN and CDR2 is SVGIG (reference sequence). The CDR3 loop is CAWSRTSGRVEQYF. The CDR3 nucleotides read TGTGCCTGGAGCAGGACTAGCGGGAGGGTCGAGCAGTACTTC.

CDR3 DNA: TGTGCCAGCAGCCCCCAATCGGACTGGTCCTACAATGAGCAGTTCTTC. It is translated as CASSPQSDWSYNEQFF. The gene calls are TRBV9 and TRBJ2-1, with TRBD2 as a possible D gene (5 bases). Germline lookup yields CDR1 SGDLS and CDR2 YYNGEE. The length of the CDR3 is 16 residues. V was trimmed by 4 bases and J by 1 base, leaving 15 bases between them. Drawing the rest from reference TRBV9 and TRBJ2-1, the complete variable domain is DSGVTQTPKHLITATGQRVTLRCSPRSGDLSVYWYQQSLDQGLQFLIQYYNGEERAKGNILERFSAQQFPDLHSELNLSSLELGDSALYFCASSPQSDWSYNEQFFGPGTRLTVL.

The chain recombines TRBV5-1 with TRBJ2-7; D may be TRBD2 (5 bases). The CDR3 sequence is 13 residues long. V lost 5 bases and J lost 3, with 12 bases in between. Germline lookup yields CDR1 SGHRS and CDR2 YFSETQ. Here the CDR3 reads CASSGGRDYEQYF. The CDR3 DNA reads TGCGCCAGCAGTGGTGGGAGAGACTACGAGCAGTACTTC.

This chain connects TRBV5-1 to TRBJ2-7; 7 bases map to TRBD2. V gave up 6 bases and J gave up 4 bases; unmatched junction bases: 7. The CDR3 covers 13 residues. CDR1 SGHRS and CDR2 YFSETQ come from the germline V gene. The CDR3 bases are TGCGCCAGCAAGGGCGGGAGCAGTTACGAGCAGTACTTC. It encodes CASKGGSSYEQYF.

The CDR3 reads CAIRLREVDSDTQYF. In nucleotides, the CDR3 is TGTGCCATCAGACTACGGGAGGTAGACTCAGATACGCAGTATTTT. The chain employs TRBV10-3 and TRBJ2-3; 7 positions match TRBD2. This CDR3 is 15 amino acids long. From germline, CDR1 is ENHRY and CDR2 SYGVKD. Losses at the gene ends were 6 bases for V and 4 bases for J; bases not matched to a gene: 10.

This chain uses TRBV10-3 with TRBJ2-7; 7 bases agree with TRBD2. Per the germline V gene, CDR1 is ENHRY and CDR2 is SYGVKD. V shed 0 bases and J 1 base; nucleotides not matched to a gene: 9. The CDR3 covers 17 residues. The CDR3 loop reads CAISESVGSGISYEQYF. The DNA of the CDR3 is TGTGCCATCAGTGAGTCGGTCGGGAGCGGGATATCCTACGAGCAGTACTTC.